This T cell receptor (beta chain) was sequenced in a study of T cells after somatic rescue of genetic block. The repertoire was sequenced with immunoSEQ multiplex PCR; TCRdb's copy has only in-frame clones and lacks some. The sample has roughly 14,000 clones, 72% seen once. Trimming at V came to 5 bases and at J to 6 bases, leaving 8 bases not matched to a gene. From germline, CDR1 is MNHEY and CDR2 SMNVEV (reference sequence). This CDR3 comprises 16 residues. This clone was found once. The chain is built from TRBV27 and TRBJ2-2, with TRBD2 matching 11 bases. The TCR comes from a boy aged 10-17 years. Material: peripheral blood mononuclear cells (PBMCs). The CDR3 reads CASSLRLAGSPGELFF. DNA for the CDR3: TGTGCCAGCAGTCTCAGACTAGCGGGGTCCCCCGGGGAGCTGTTTTTT.